This T cell receptor (beta chain) stems from a study of CD8 T cells in Susac syndrome. In the study overall: Sequenced Susac syndrome patients included more than five with active disease and roughly 8 who were in remission.

Random hexamers primed reverse transcription of about 0.45 to 1 ug RNA. MiXCR was run by TCRdb on the immunoSEQ multiplex PCR reads, yielding one entry per CDR3 protein. This sample has 150,000 to 180,000 distinct CDR3 sequences, with about 95% found just once. Study results and limitations: The TCR sequencing and HLA analysis in the study involved a relatively small number of individuals, as the study acknowledged. Expansion of clones was not seen in the CD4+ T cell repertoires of Susac syndrome.

The CDR3 totals 16 residues. The V gene's germline CDR1 is SGHNT and CDR2 YYREEE (reference sequence). Trimming removed 1 base from V and 3 bases from J, with 15 bases in between. Of note for this clonotype: What it binds is unknown.

The TEMRA cells underwent FACS enrichment, while the CD8+ and CD4+ T cells underwent negative isolation. Sequencing was performed on CD4+ T cells from PBMCs. The genes are TRBV5-4 and TRBJ2-3; D uncertain. The clonotype was recovered from a human donor with Susac syndrome. The CDR3 spells CASSLSPLGSTDTQYF. The DNA of the CDR3 is TGTGCCAGCAGCTTGAGTCCGCTGGGTAGTACAGATACGCAGTATTTT.